These 9 T cell receptor beta chains share one sample of origin, sequenced in a study of T cell changes during pregnancy in multiple sclerosis. Profiled with immunoSEQ multiplex PCR; TCRdb holds only in-frame clones, not every one. In the table there are 13,000 or so clones, approximately 93% of which are singletons. Sequenced here: peripheral blood, sampled in the second trimester of pregnancy. The receptor set was obtained from a female donor in good health, enrolled as a control in a pregnancy study.

The J gene is TRBJ2-2, the V gene TRBV7-2; D unresolved. Trimming stripped 5 bases from V and 5 bases from J, with 6 bases between. Per the germline V gene, CDR1 is SGHTA and CDR2 is FQGNSA. The CDR3 runs 12 residues. The CDR3 here is CASSRSTGELFF. The CDR3 DNA follows: TGTGCCAGCAGCCGGAGTACCGGGGAGCTGTTTTTT.

The chain links TRBV6-1 to TRBJ2-7, with TRBD1 as a possible D gene (6 bases). V was trimmed by 0 bases and J by 3 bases, leaving 12 bases between them. The CDR3 covers 15 residues. CDR1 MNHNS and CDR2 SASEGT come from the germline V gene. The CDR3 DNA follows: TGTGCCAGCAGTGAAGCCAGGGGAGACTTCTACGAGCAGTACTTC. It specifies CASSEARGDFYEQYF.

The gene calls are TRBV7-6 and TRBJ2-7, with unresolved D. The CDR3 covers 12 residues. Trimming took 2 bases from V and 7 from J, leaving 9 bases between them. Germline lookup yields CDR1 SGHVS and CDR2 FNYEAQ. In DNA, the CDR3 is TGTGCCAGCAGCTTACGCGGATGGGAGCAGTACTTC. It specifies CASSLRGWEQYF.

This chain joins TRBV7-2 and TRBJ2-1; 11 positions agree with TRBD2. The CDR3 consists of 17 residues. From germline, CDR1 is SGHTA and CDR2 FQGNSA. The J segment lost 4 bases and the V segment lost 4 bases, leaving 9 bases of the junction unmatched. CDR3 sequence: CASSSGASGRLYNEQFF. The DNA of the CDR3 is TGTGCCAGCAGCTCAGGGGCTAGCGGGAGGCTATACAATGAGCAGTTCTTC. The variable domain in full, completed from reference TRBV7-2 and TRBJ2-1, reads GAGVSQSPSNKVTEKGKDVELRCDPISGHTALYWYRQSLGQGLEFLIYFQGNSAPDKSGLPSDRFSAERTGGSVSTLTIQRTQQEDSAVYLCASSSGASGRLYNEQFFGPGTRLTVL.

The V gene is TRBV7-2, the J gene TRBJ1-2, with 9 bases identical to TRBD1. CDR3 length: 15 amino acids. From germline, CDR1 is SGHTA and CDR2 FQGNSA. With V trimmed by 3 bases and J by 8 bases, 10 bases remained unmatched. As DNA, the CDR3 is TGTGCCAGCAGCTTCCGGGACAGGGAAGGTATCGGCTACACCTTC. It translates to CASSFRDREGIGYTF. The full variable domain, with the rest looked up from reference TRBV7-2 and TRBJ1-2, is GAGVSQSPSNKVTEKGKDVELRCDPISGHTALYWYRQSLGQGLEFLIYFQGNSAPDKSGLPSDRFSAERTGGSVSTLTIQRTQQEDSAVYLCASSFRDREGIGYTFGSGTRLTVV.

This chain links TRBV6-5 with TRBJ2-7; perhaps TRBD1 as D (5 bases). The ends were cut back, 5 bases at V and 2 bases at J, with 13 bases in the middle. This CDR3 is built from 14 residues. In germline, CDR1 is MNHEY, CDR2 SVGAGI. The CDR3 DNA sequence: TGTGCCAGCAGTCCTTATAGGGGTACCTACGAGCAGTACTTC. It yields the protein CASSPYRGTYEQYF.

CDR3 sequence (DNA): TGCGCCAGCAGCTTGGACGGGGAAACGGTAGGTCAGCCCCAGCATTTT. Its translation: CASSLDGETVGQPQHF. V is TRBV5-1 and J is TRBJ1-5; D unresolved. V lost 0 bases and J lost 6, with 16 bases in between. This CDR3 has 16 amino acids. Per the germline V gene, CDR1 is SGHRS and CDR2 is YFSETQ.

The chain carries TRBV28 and TRBJ2-1; 16 positions agree with TRBD2. Germline trimming cut 4 bases from V and 2 bases from J; bases unmatched to any gene: 8. The CDR3 runs 19 residues. Per germline, CDR1 MDHEN and CDR2 SYDVKM. The DNA of the CDR3 is TGTGCCAGCAGTTCCCCCATCGGGACTAGCGGGAGGGCCTACAATGAGCAGTTCTTC. It codes for CASSSPIGTSGRAYNEQFF.

The chain combines TRBV5-1 with TRBJ2-2; maybe TRBD1 (6 bases). Germline-derived CDR1 and CDR2 are SGHRS and YFSETQ. CDR3 length: 14 amino acids. Trimming cost V 3 bases and J 1 base, with 7 bases left between them. The CDR3 region is CASSSGQNTGELFF. DNA for the CDR3: TGCGCCAGCAGCTCGGGACAGAACACCGGGGAGCTGTTTTTT.